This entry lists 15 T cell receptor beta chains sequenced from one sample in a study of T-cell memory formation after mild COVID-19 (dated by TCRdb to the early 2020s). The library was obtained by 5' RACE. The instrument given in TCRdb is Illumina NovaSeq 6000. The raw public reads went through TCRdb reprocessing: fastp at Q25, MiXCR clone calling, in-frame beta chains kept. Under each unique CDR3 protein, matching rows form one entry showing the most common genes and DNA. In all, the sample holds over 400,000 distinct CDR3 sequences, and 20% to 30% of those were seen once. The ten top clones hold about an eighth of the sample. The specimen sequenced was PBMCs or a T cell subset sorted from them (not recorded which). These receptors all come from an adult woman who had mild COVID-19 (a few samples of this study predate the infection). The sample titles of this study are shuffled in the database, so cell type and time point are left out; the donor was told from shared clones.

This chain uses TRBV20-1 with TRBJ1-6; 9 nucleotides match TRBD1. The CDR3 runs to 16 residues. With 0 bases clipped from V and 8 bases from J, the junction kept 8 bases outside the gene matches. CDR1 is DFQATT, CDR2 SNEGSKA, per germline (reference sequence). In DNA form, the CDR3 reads TGCAGTGCTAGAGACCCGGGACAGGGACTACATTCACCCCTCCACTTT. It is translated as CSARDPGQGLHSPLHF.

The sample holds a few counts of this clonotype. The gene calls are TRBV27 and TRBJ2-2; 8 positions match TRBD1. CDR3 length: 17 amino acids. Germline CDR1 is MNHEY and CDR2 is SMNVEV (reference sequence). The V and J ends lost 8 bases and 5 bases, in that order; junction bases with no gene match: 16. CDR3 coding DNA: TGTGCCAGCCACCGCAAGACAGGGGACAGCAGTACCGGGGAGCTGTTTTTT. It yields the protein CASHRKTGDSSTGELFF.

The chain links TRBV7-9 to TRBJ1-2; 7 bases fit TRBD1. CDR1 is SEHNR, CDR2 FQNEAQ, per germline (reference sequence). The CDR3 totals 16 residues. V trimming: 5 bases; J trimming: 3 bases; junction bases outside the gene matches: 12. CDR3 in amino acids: CASSPIGRGLDYGYTF. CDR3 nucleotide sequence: TGTGCCAGCAGCCCTATAGGCAGGGGGTTGGACTATGGCTACACCTTC.

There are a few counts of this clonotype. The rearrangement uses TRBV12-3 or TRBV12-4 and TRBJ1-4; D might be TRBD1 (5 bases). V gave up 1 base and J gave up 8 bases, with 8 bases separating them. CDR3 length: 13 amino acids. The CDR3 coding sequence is TGTGCCAGCAGTTTAGGACAGAGAGAAAAACTGTTTTTT. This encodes CASSLGQREKLFF.

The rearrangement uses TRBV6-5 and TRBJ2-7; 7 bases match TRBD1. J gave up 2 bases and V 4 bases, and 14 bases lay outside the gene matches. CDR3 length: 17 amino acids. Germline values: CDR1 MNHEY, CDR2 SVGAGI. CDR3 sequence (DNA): TGTGCCAGCAGTTTCTCAGCCCCCGGGACAGTGACCTACGAGCAGTACTTC. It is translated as CASSFSAPGTVTYEQYF.

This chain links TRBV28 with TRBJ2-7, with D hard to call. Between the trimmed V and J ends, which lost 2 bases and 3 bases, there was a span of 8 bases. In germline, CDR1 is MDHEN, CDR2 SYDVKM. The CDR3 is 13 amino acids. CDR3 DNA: TGTGCCAGCAGTTTAATGCGTAGCTACGAGCAGTACTTC. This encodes CASSLMRSYEQYF.

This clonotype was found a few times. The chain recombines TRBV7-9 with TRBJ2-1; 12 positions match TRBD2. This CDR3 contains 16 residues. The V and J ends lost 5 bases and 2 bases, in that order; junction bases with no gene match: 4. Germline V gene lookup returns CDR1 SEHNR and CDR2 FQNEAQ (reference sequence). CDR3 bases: TGTGCCAGCAGCCCGCGACTAGCGGGAGCCTACAATGAGCAGTTCTTC. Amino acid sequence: CASSPRLAGAYNEQFF.

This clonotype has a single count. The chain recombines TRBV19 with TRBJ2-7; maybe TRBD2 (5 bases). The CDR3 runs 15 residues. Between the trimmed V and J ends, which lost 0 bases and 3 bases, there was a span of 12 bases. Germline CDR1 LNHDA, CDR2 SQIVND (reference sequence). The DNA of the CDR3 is TGTGCCAGTAGTATAGATCTCGGGAAAAACTACGAGCAGTACTTC. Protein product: CASSIDLGKNYEQYF.

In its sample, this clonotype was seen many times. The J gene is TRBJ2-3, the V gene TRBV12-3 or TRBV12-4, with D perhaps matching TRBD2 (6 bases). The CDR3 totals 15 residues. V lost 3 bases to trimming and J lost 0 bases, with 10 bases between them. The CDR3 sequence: CASSFGEASTDTQYF. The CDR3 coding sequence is TGTGCCAGCAGTTTCGGGGAGGCGAGCACAGATACGCAGTATTTT.

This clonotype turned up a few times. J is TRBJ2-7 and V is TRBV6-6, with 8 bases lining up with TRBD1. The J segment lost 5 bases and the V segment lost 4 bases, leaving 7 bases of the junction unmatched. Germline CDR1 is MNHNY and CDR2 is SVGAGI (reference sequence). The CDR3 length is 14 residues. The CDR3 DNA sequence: TGTGCCAGCAGTTTCCCCGGACAGGGCGACGAGCAGTACTTC. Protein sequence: CASSFPGQGDEQYF.

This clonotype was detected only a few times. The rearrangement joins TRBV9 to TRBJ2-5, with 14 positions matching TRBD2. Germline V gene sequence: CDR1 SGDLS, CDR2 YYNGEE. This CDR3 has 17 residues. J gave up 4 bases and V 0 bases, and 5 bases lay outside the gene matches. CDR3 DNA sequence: TGTGCCAGCAGCGTAGGACTAGCGGGAGGGCCTTCAGAGACCCAGTACTTC. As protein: CASSVGLAGGPSETQYF.

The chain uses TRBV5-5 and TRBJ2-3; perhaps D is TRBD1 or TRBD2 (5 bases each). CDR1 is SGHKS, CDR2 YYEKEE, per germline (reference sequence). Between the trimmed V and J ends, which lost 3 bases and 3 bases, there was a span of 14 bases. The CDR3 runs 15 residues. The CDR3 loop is CASSSPGPPTDTQYF. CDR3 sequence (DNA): TGTGCCAGCAGCTCCCCGGGACCGCCAACAGATACGCAGTATTTT.

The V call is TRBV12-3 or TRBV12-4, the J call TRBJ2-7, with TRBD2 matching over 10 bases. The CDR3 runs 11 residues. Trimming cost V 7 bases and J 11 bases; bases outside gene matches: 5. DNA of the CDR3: TGTGCCAGCACCTTGGGGACTAGCGAGTACTTC. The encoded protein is CASTLGTSEYF.

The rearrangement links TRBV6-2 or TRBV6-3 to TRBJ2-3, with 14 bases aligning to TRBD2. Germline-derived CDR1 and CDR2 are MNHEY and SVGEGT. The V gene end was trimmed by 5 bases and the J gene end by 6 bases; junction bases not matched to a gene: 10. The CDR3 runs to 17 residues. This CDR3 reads CASSPQTSGRALDTQYF. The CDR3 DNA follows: TGTGCCAGCAGTCCTCAGACTAGCGGGAGGGCCCTGGATACGCAGTATTTT.

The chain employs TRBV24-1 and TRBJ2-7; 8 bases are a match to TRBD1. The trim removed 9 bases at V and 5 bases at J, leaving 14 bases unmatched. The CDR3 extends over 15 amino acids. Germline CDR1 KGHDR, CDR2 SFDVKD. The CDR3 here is CATAAETGEKDEQYF. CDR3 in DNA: TGTGCCACCGCGGCCGAGACAGGGGAGAAGGACGAGCAGTACTTC.